The 20 T cell receptor beta chains below all came from one sample that was sequenced in a study of read filtering for tumor transcriptome and immune sequencing. From around 0.4 ug of RNA, a library with molecular barcoded alpha/delta and beta/gamma adaptors was made. TCRdb re-derived calls from the reads in MiXCR, one entry per CDR3 protein. The data hold about 57,000 distinct CDR3 sequences, with roughly 14% observed a single time. Specimen: a population of CD138-negative cells sorted from bone marrow. Receptor source: a donor at least 40 years old with multiple myeloma.

This clonotype was recorded a few times. Since a much larger clone is just one base distant, this may be a read error. The DNA of the CDR3 is TGTGCCAGCAGCCATCACACGGACACTGACGCTTTCTTT. Protein product: CASSHHTDTDAFF. The chain couples TRBV7-6 to TRBJ1-1; tentative D call: TRBD1 (5 bases). CDR3 size: 13 residues. Per germline, CDR1 SGHVS and CDR2 FNYEAQ.

This clonotype appeared a few times. It differs at one base from a far larger clone, so likely a read error. This chain links TRBV12-5 with TRBJ2-6; possibly TRBD1 for D (7 bases). The germline gives CDR1 LGHNT, CDR2 FRNRAP. The CDR3 is 14 residues long. The CDR3 DNA reads TGTGCCAGCAGGGGGGCGGCTGGGGCCGACGTCCTGACTTTC. Its translation: CASRGAAGADVLTF. Complete variable domain (other parts from reference TRBV12-5 and TRBJ2-6): DARVTQTPRHKVTEMGQEVTMRCQPILGHNTVFWYRQTMMQGLELLAYFRNRAPLDDSGMPKDRFSAEMPDATLATLKIQPSEPRDSAVYFCASRGAAGADVLTFGAGSRLTVL.

The J gene is TRBJ2-7, the V gene TRBV4-3, with D possibly matching TRBD1 (5 bases). The germline V gene has CDR1 LGHNA and CDR2 YSLEER. CDR3 size: 14 residues. Deletions cut 2 bases from V and 3 bases from J, with 11 bases between. The CDR3 loop reads CASSQTIQVYEQYF. In nucleotides, the CDR3 is TGCGCCAGCAGCCAAACCATACAGGTCTACGAGCAGTACTTC.

This clonotype appeared many times. The CDR3 coding sequence is TGTGCCAGCAGCGTAAGCGCGGGAGTCCCCAATGAGCAGTTCTTC. Its protein is CASSVSAGVPNEQFF. The genes are TRBV9 and TRBJ2-1; 7 bases map to TRBD2. V was pared by 1 base and J by 6 bases, with 7 bases of the junction left unmatched. The CDR3 runs to 15 residues. Germline values: CDR1 SGDLS, CDR2 YYNGEE.

This clonotype came up many times. The J gene is TRBJ1-1, the V gene TRBV10-3, with 8 positions matching TRBD1. The CDR3 sequence is 14 residues long. The J segment lost 1 base and the V segment lost 6 bases, leaving 4 bases of the junction unmatched. Per the germline V gene, CDR1 is ENHRY and CDR2 is SYGVKD. This CDR3 is CAISRQGPNTEAFF. CDR3 coding DNA: TGTGCCATCAGCCGACAGGGGCCGAACACTGAAGCTTTCTTT.

The chain has TRBV5-5 and TRBJ2-1, with TRBD2 matching 11 bases. CDR3 size: 16 residues. The germline gives CDR1 SGHKS, CDR2 YYEKEE (reference sequence). Unmatched junction bases numbered 5, after V lost 0 bases and J lost 6 bases. CDR3 in DNA: TGTGCCAGCAGCTTGGTGGGACTAGCGGCTTTCAATGAGCAGTTCTTC. As protein: CASSLVGLAAFNEQFF.

The rearrangement links TRBV6-5 to TRBJ2-1; D is undetermined. Trimming shortened V by 11 bases and J by 1 base, and 15 bases separated the two germline ends. The V gene's germline CDR1 is MNHEY and CDR2 SVGAGI. The CDR3 totals 14 residues. For the CDR3, the DNA is TGTGCCCGCAAAACTCTGAGGTCCTACAATGAGCAGTTCTTC. Protein sequence: CARKTLRSYNEQFF.

The rearrangement joins TRBV2 to TRBJ2-7; D not certain. CDR3 length: 12 amino acids. V lost 4 bases and J lost 4, with 8 bases in between. In germline, CDR1 is SNHLY, CDR2 FYNNEI. In nucleotides, the CDR3 is TGTGCCAGCAGTGTTCGCCCGTACGAGCAGTACTTC. Translation gives CASSVRPYEQYF.

As regards this clonotype: A much larger clone is a single base away; this may be a read error. The CDR3 does not end in the conserved phenylalanine or tryptophan, so this is likely a read error. V and J are TRBV11-2 and TRBJ2-2, with a weak D call TRBD2 (6 bases). CDR3 size: 18 residues. With 0 bases removed from V and 4 bases from J, the gap between germline ends came to 18 bases. Looked up from germline, CDR1 is SGHAT and CDR2 is FQNNGV. The DNA of the CDR3 is TGTGCCAGCAGCTTAGACGGTCGGGTTAGCGGAAGCACCGGGGAGCTGTTTTCT. Amino acids: CASSLDGRVSGSTGELFS.

This clonotype was observed many times. The chain employs TRBV5-4 and TRBJ2-3, with 9 bases lining up with TRBD2. CDR1 and CDR2 (germline): SGHNT, YYREEE (reference sequence). After removal of 2 bases from V and 1 base from J, the junction contained 2 bases not matched to a gene. The CDR3 contains 15 residues. Here the CDR3 DNA reads TGTGCCAGCAGCTTCAGGACTAGCGGCACAGATACGCAGTATTTT. This gives the protein CASSFRTSGTDTQYF.

Ten or more counts support this clonotype. The chain employs TRBV7-3 and TRBJ1-4; tentatively, D is TRBD1 (5 bases). This CDR3 comprises 15 residues. V was shortened by 5 bases and J by 7 bases, with 17 bases between the two germline ends. Germline CDR1 reads SGHTA; CDR2 reads FQGTGA. The CDR3 loop reads CASSPLIRAGEKLFF. Here the CDR3 DNA reads TGTGCCAGCAGCCCCTTGATCAGGGCCGGTGAAAAACTGTTTTTT.

This clonotype showed up many times. This chain links TRBV12-3 or TRBV12-4 with TRBJ1-5, with TRBD1 as a possible D gene (5 bases). The V and J ends lost 6 bases and 4 bases respectively, with 25 bases between them. The CDR3 has 18 residues. The CDR3: CASSISLGAAPPNQPQHF. The CDR3 DNA is TGTGCCAGCAGCATATCCCTAGGGGCCGCTCCCCCGAATCAGCCCCAGCATTTT.

This clonotype occurred many times. This chain connects TRBV29-1 to TRBJ2-3; 7 bases agree with TRBD1. Germline values: CDR1 SQVTM, CDR2 ANQGSEA. Unmatched junction bases numbered 8, after V lost 7 bases and J lost 1 base. This CDR3 is 14 amino acids long. The CDR3 sequence is CSDYRGYGTDTQYF. The CDR3 DNA reads TGCAGCGATTACAGGGGATACGGCACAGATACGCAGTATTTT.

This sequence joins TRBV29-1 and TRBJ2-7; D is unclear. The CDR3 extends over 10 amino acids. Germline lookup yields CDR1 SQVTM and CDR2 ANQGSEA. The germline V and J ends were trimmed by 6 bases and 5 bases, with 8 bases remaining between them. The CDR3 DNA follows: TGCAGCGTGTACACCCACGAGCAGTACTTC. Amino acid sequence: CSVYTHEQYF.

Many counts were recorded for this clonotype. The genes are TRBV7-8 and TRBJ2-5; D gene ambiguous. The CDR3 is 14 amino acids. Trimming pared 2 bases from V and 1 base from J, leaving 8 bases between. Germline V lookup: CDR1 SGHVS, CDR2 FQNEAQ. The CDR3 protein is CASSLRRTQETQYF. The CDR3 DNA reads TGTGCCAGCAGCTTAAGGCGGACCCAAGAGACCCAGTACTTC.

Regarding this clonotype: A far bigger clonotype differs at one base, so this is likely a read error. The CDR3 spells CASSLGRRRPHNSPRHF. The CDR3 bases are TGTGCCAGCAGCTTAGGACGCCGGCGGCCGCATAATTCACCCCGCCACTTT. The V call is TRBV7-9, the J call TRBJ1-1; unclear D gene. Per the germline V gene, CDR1 is SEHNR and CDR2 is FQNEAQ (reference sequence). The CDR3 is 17 amino acids.

This clonotype was seen repeatedly, ten times or more. The V and J genes are TRBV12-3 or TRBV12-4 and TRBJ1-4; D is perhaps TRBD1 (6 bases). Trimming pared 1 base from V and 4 bases from J, leaving 10 bases between. The CDR3 is 15 residues long. CDR3: CASSLVGRGNEKLFF. The CDR3 DNA reads as TGTGCCAGCAGTTTAGTCGGCAGGGGTAATGAAAAACTGTTTTTT.

In this sample, this clonotype turned up once. The chain is built from TRBV11-3 and TRBJ2-7; D may be TRBD2 (5 bases). The V end was cut by 4 bases, the J end by 1 base, with 17 bases between. CDR1 is SGHNT, CDR2 YENEEA, per germline. This CDR3 region has 16 residues. The CDR3 DNA sequence: TGTGCCAGCAGCTCGCCCGGGATACCCATTTCCTACGAGCAGTACTTC. This codes for CASSSPGIPISYEQYF.

Many counts were recorded for this clonotype. The J gene is TRBJ2-2, the V gene TRBV3-1; D may be TRBD1 or TRBD2 (5 bases each). The CDR3 is 15 residues long. Germline assignment: CDR1 LGHDT and CDR2 YNNKEL (reference sequence). V gave up 4 bases and J gave up 1 base, with 10 bases separating them. CDR3 DNA sequence: TGTGCCAGCAGCCCCAGGGACGGGAACACCGGGGAGCTGTTTTTT. Its translation: CASSPRDGNTGELFF.

The chain combines TRBV3-1 with TRBJ2-2, with D possibly TRBD2 on 5 matching bases. Germline V gene lookup returns CDR1 LGHDT and CDR2 YNNKEL (reference sequence). The CDR3 extends over 16 amino acids. V gave up 4 bases and J gave up 1 base, with 13 bases separating them. CDR3 loop: CASSPVGLLNTGELFF. The CDR3 region has the DNA TGTGCCAGCAGCCCGGTAGGACTCCTGAACACCGGGGAGCTGTTTTTT.